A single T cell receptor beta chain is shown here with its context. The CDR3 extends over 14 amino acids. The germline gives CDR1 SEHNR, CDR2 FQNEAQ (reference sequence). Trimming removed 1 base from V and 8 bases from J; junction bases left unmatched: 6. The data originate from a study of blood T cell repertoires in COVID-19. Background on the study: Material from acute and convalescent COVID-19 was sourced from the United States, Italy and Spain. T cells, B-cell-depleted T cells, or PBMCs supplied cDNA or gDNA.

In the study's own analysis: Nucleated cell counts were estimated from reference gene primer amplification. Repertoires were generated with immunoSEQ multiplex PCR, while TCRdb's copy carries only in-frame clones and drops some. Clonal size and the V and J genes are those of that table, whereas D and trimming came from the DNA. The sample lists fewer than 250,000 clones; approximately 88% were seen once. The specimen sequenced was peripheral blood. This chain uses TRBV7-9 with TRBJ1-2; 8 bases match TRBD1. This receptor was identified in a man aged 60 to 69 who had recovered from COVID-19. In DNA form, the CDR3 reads TGTGCCAGCAGCTTAGGCAGGGGGCGATGGGGCTACACCTTC. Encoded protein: CASSLGRGRWGYTF.